These 12 T cell receptor beta chains were all obtained from the same sample, sequenced in a study of cytomegalovirus exposure and HLA in healthy donors. PCR used 60 Vbeta primers and 13 Jbeta primers. Profiled with immunoSEQ multiplex PCR; TCRdb holds only in-frame clones, not every one. The table has some 170,000 clones, less than 85% seen once. What was sequenced was PBMCs. The receptors stem from a man aged 35-49 years in good health and CMV-seronegative.

The chain recombines TRBV19 with TRBJ1-5, with TRBD1 matching over 7 bases. The CDR3 runs to 16 residues. Trimming removed 5 bases from V and 4 bases from J; junction bases left unmatched: 11. CDR1 LNHDA and CDR2 SQIVND come from the germline V gene (reference sequence). CDR3 loop: CASSPKQGTGNQPQHF. DNA for the CDR3: TGTGCCAGTAGTCCCAAACAGGGGACGGGGAATCAGCCCCAGCATTTT.

V usage is TRBV7-8 and J usage is TRBJ2-3; 8 positions match TRBD2. CDR3 length: 13 amino acids. Germline V gives CDR1 SGHVS, CDR2 FQNEAQ. V lost 7 bases to trimming and J lost 4 bases; unmatched junction nucleotides: 4. Here the CDR3 DNA reads TGTGCCAGCACCGCGGGGGGCCCAGATACGCAGTATTTT. This encodes CASTAGGPDTQYF.

V gene TRBV6-6 combines with J gene TRBJ2-1, with 11 bases matching TRBD2. Germline loops: CDR1 MNHNY, CDR2 SVGAGI (reference sequence). The CDR3 runs 14 residues. Losses at the gene ends were 5 bases for V and 9 bases for J; bases not matched to a gene: 6. CDR3 DNA: TGTGCCAGCAGTAAACCTAGCGGGGGGATTGAGCAGTTCTTC. Residues: CASSKPSGGIEQFF.

The CDR3 spells CASSVGGGQTYEQYF. The CDR3 DNA sequence: TGTGCCAGCAGCGTAGGAGGGGGACAAACCTACGAGCAGTACTTC. The gene calls are TRBV9 and TRBJ2-7; D possibly corresponds to TRBD1 (6 bases). This CDR3 has 15 amino acids. Germline CDR1 is SGDLS and CDR2 is YYNGEE. V was cut by 0 bases and J by 2 bases, with 12 bases left in between. The full variable domain, rest sourced from reference TRBV9 and TRBJ2-7, is DSGVTQTPKHLITATGQRVTLRCSPRSGDLSVYWYQQSLDQGLQFLIQYYNGEERAKGNILERFSAQQFPDLHSELNLSSLELGDSALYFCASSVGGGQTYEQYFGPGTRLTVT.

The chain links TRBV7-2 to TRBJ2-5, with 8 bases fitting TRBD1. The CDR3 has 16 residues. Germline V gene data show CDR1 as SGHTA and CDR2 as FQGNSA. With V trimmed by 2 bases and J by 2 bases, 7 bases remained unmatched. CDR3 sequence: CASSLQRTGNQETQYF. DNA for the CDR3: TGTGCCAGCAGCTTACAAAGGACAGGGAATCAAGAGACCCAGTACTTC.

V usage is TRBV5-1 and J usage is TRBJ2-1; no reliable D call. The CDR3 covers 13 residues. V was cut by 4 bases and J by 7 bases, with 12 bases left in between. Germline CDR1 SGHRS, CDR2 YFSETQ. In DNA form, the CDR3 reads TGCGCCAGCAGCGGTCAGGCTAAGAATGAGCAGTTCTTC. Translating it yields CASSGQAKNEQFF.

This chain uses TRBV9 with TRBJ1-3, with D perhaps matching TRBD1 (5 bases). The CDR3 consists of 15 residues. V lost 3 bases to trimming and J lost 0 bases, with 10 bases between them. In germline, CDR1 is SGDLS, CDR2 YYNGEE. This CDR3 reads CASSAGGGSGNTIYF. DNA for the CDR3: TGTGCCAGCAGCGCGGGGGGGGGCTCTGGAAACACCATATATTTT.

The sample holds a few counts of this clone. Here the CDR3 DNA reads TGTGCCAGCAGCCCGACAGGGGCCATAAATTCACCCCTCCACTTT. The encoded protein is CASSPTGAINSPLHF. The chain joins TRBV2 to TRBJ1-6, with TRBD1 matching 8 bases. The germline gives CDR1 SNHLY, CDR2 FYNNEI. This CDR3 spans 15 amino acids. J was trimmed by 7 bases and V by 6 bases; bases with no gene match: 8.

The chain uses TRBV2 and TRBJ2-1, with TRBD2 identical over 11 bases. Losses at the gene ends were 5 bases for V and 5 bases for J; bases not matched to a gene: 5. Germline lookup yields CDR1 SNHLY and CDR2 FYNNEI. The CDR3 has 15 residues. The CDR3 DNA sequence: TGTGCCAGCAGTCTACTAGCGGGGGCCGACAATGAGCAGTTCTTC. Translating it yields CASSLLAGADNEQFF.

J is TRBJ2-7 and V is TRBV19, with 9 bases lining up with TRBD1. Unmatched junction bases numbered 7, after V lost 8 bases and J lost 2 bases. CDR1 is LNHDA and CDR2 is SQIVND in the germline V gene (reference sequence). This CDR3 region has 14 residues. The CDR3: CASQSGTGPYEQYF. DNA of the CDR3: TGTGCCAGTCAGTCCGGGACAGGGCCCTACGAGCAGTACTTC.

CDR3 sequence: CASSLNRENEQFF. The CDR3 coding sequence is TGTGCCAGCAGCTTAAACAGGGAGAATGAGCAGTTCTTC. This chain uses TRBV11-3 with TRBJ2-1; possible D gene TRBD1, 6 bases. CDR1 and CDR2 from the germline V gene are SGHNT and YENEEA. V shed 2 bases and J shed 7 bases, with 9 bases lying between them. The CDR3 is 13 residues long.

J is TRBJ2-5 and V is TRBV7-2; a weak D match, TRBD2 (5 bases). The J call is in doubt because the DNA end fits TRBJ2-7 better. Germline V CDR1 and CDR2: SGHTA, FQGNSA. The CDR3 is made up of 13 amino acids. The CDR3 nucleotides read TGTGCCAGCAGCTTATTCAGCGGTCCCGAGCAGTACTTC. This translates into CASSLFSGPEQYF.